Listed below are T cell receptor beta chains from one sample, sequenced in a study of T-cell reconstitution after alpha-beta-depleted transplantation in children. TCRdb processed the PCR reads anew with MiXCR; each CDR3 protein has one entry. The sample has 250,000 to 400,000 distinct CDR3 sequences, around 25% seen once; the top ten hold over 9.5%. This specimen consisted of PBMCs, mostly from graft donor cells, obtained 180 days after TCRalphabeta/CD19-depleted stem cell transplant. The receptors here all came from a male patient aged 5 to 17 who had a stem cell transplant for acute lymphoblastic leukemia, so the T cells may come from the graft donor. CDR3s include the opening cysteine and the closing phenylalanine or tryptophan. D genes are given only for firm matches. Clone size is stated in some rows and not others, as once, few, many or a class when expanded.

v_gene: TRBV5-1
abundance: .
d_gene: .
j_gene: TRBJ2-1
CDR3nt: TGCGCCAGCAGCTTGGGGGGTATCTCCTACAATGAGCAGTTCTTC
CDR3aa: CASSLGGISYNEQFF

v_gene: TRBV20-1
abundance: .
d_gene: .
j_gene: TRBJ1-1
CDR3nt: TGCAGTGCTATTGGCCTCGGCTTAACTAAAGCTTTCTTT
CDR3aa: CSAIGLGLTKAFF

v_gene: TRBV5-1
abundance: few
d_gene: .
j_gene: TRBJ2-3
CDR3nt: TGCGCCAGCAGCAGGGGCCAATTTGGGGATACGCAGTATTTT
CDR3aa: CASSRGQFGDTQYF

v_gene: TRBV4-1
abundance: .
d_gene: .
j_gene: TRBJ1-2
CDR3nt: TGCGCCAGCAGCGACCCCGGCGGTTACTATGGCTACACCTTC
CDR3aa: CASSDPGGYYGYTF

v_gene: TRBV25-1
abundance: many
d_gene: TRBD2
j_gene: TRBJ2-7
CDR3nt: TGTGCCAGCAGTGAATTGACTAGCGGATCCTACGAGCAGTACTTC
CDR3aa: CASSELTSGSYEQYF

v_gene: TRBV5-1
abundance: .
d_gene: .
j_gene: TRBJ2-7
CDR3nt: TGCGCCAGCAGCTTGGTGTCAGGGCATTCGGATTACGAGCAGTACTTC
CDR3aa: CASSLVSGHSDYEQYF

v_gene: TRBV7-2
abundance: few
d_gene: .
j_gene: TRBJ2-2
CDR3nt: TGTGCCAGCAGCTTAGTAGTCCACGGGGAGCTGTTTTTT
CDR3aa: CASSLVVHGELFF

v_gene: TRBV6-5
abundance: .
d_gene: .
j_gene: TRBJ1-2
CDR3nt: TGTGCCAGCAGTTACTCGATCCGGGGCGAGGGCTACACCTTC
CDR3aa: CASSYSIRGEGYTF

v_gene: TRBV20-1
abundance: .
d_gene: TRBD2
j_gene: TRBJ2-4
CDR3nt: TGCAGTGCTAGTCAGGGCGGGAGGGCCAAAAACATTCAGTACTTC
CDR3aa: CSASQGGRAKNIQYF

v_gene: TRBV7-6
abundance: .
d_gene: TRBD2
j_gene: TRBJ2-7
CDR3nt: TGTGCCAGCAGCGGGACTAGCGGGAGGGCGCTTGAGCAGTACTTC
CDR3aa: CASSGTSGRALEQYF

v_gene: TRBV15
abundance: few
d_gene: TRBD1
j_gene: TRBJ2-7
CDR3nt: TGTGCCACCAGCAGAGAGAGGGACAGGGAGGACCGCTACGAGCAGTACTTC
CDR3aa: CATSRERDREDRYEQYF

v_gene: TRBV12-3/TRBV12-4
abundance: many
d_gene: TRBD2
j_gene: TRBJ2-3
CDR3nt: TGTGCCAGCAGCCGACTAGCGGCTAGCACAGATACGCAGTATTTT
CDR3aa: CASSRLAASTDTQYF

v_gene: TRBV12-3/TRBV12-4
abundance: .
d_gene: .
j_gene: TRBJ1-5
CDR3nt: TGTGCCAGCAGTTTTCAGGCAGCCAATCAGCCCCAGCATTTT
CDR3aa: CASSFQAANQPQHF

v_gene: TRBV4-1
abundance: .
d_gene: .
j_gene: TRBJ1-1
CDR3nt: TGCGCCAGCAGCCAGCACCCCGGGACGGCGAACACTGAAGCTTTCTTT
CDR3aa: CASSQHPGTANTEAFF

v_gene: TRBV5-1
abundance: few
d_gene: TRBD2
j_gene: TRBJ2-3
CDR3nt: TGCGCCAGCAGCTTGCTCCCCTCTAGCGGGAGCGCTACGCAGTATTTT
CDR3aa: CASSLLPSSGSATQYF

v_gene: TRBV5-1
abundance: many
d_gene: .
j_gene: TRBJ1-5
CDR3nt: TGCGCCAGCAGCTTGCGCGGAGGCAATCAGCCCCAGCATTTT
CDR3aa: CASSLRGGNQPQHF

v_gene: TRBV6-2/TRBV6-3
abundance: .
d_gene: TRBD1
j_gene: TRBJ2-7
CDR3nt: TGTGCCAGCAGTTATCTGGACAGGGGACCCTACGAGCAGTACTTC
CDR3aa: CASSYLDRGPYEQYF

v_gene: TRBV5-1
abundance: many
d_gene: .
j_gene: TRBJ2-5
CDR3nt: TGCGCCAGCAGCTTGGGGGTACGAGAGACCCAGTACTTC
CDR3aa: CASSLGVRETQYF

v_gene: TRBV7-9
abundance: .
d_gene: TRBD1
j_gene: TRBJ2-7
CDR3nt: TGTGCCAGCAGCACCCTGACAGGGTGGTCCTACGAGCAGTACTTC
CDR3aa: CASSTLTGWSYEQYF

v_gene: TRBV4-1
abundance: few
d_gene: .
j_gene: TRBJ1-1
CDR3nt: TGCGCCAGCAGCCACTTAGGAACTCAGGGGGCTTTCTTT
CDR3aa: CASSHLGTQGAFF

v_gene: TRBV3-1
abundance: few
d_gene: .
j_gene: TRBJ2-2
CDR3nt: TGTGCCAGCAGCCAAGAGGGGTGGGAGTTAACCGGGGAGCTGTTTTTT
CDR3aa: CASSQEGWELTGELFF

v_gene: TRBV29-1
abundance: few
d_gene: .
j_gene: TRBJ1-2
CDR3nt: TGCAGCGTTCTAGGCTACACCTTC
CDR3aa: CSVLGYTF

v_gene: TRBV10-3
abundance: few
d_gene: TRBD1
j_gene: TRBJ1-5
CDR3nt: TGTGCCATCTCGACAGGGACTCCTATTCAGCCCCAGCATTTT
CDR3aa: CAISTGTPIQPQHF

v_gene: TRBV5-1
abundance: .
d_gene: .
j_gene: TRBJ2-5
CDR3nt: TGCGCCAGCAGCTTCGCGGGACCCTTTAATGAGTACTTC
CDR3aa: CASSFAGPFNEYF

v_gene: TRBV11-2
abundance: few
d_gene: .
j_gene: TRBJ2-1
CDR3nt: TGTGCCAGCAGCTTAGTCTACTCACTCGCCTACTACAATGAGCAGTTCTTC
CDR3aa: CASSLVYSLAYYNEQFF

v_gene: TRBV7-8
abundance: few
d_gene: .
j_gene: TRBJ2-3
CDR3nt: TGTGCCAGCAGCTTAGACTCTGGGACGGTCACAGATACGCAGTATTTT
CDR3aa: CASSLDSGTVTDTQYF

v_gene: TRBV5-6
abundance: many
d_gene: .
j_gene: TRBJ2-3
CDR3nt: TGTGCCAGCAGCTTTGGTGAAACAGATACGCAGTATTTT
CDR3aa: CASSFGETDTQYF

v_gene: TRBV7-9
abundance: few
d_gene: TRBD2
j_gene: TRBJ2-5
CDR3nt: TGTGCCAGCCGCGCCGGGACTAGCGGGAGATGGGAGACCCAGTACTTC
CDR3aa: CASRAGTSGRWETQYF

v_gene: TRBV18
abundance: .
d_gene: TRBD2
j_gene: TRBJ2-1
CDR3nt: TGTGCCAGCTCTCAGACTAGCGCTACTTACAATGAGCAGTTCTTC
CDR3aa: CASSQTSATYNEQFF

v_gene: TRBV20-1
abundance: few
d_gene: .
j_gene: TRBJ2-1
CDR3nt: TGCAGTGCCATCAATGAGCAGTTCTTC
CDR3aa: CSAINEQFF

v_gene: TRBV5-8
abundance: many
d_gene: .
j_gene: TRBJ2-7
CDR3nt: TGTGCCAGCAGCTTCTGGGGCACAGCCTACGAGCAGTACTTC
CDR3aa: CASSFWGTAYEQYF

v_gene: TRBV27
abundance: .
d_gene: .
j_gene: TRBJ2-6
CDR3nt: TGTGCCAGCTTGGAGTCAGGCTCTGGGGCCAACGTCCTGACTTTC
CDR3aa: CASLESGSGANVLTF

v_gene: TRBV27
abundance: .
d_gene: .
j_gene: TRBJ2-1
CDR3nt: TGTGCCAGCACTGGCTCCTACAATGAGCAGTTCTTC
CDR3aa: CASTGSYNEQFF

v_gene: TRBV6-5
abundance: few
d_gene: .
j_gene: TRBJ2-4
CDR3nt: TGTGCCAGCAGTTACTCGACCGGGGGTTTAGCCAAAAACATTCAGTACTTC
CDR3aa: CASSYSTGGLAKNIQYF

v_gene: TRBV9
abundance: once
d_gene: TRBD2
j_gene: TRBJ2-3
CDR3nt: TGTGCCAGCAGCGTAGTAGTGGGAGGGACAGATACGCAGTATTTT
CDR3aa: CASSVVVGGTDTQYF

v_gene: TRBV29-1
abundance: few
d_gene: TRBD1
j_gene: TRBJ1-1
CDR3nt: TGCAGCGTTGCCCGGACAGGCACGAACACTGAAGCTTTCTTT
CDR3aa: CSVARTGTNTEAFF

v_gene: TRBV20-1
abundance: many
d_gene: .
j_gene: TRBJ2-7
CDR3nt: TGCAGTGCTGGCCGGAGCCAAGGAAGGTACGAGCAGTACTTC
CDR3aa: CSAGRSQGRYEQYF

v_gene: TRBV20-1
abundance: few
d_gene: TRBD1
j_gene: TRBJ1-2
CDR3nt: TGCAGTGCTAGAGATAAGACAGGGCCCACCTATGGCTACACCTTC
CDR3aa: CSARDKTGPTYGYTF

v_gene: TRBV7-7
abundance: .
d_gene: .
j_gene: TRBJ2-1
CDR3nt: TGTGCCAGCAGCTCCATCCGAGGGAATGAGCAGTTCTTC
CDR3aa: CASSSIRGNEQFF

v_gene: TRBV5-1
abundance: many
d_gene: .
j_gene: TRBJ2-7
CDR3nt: TGCGCCAGCAGCTTGGAACAGCCCTACGAGCAGTACTTC
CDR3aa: CASSLEQPYEQYF

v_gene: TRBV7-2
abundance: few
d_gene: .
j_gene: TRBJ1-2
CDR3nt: TGTGCCAGCAGCCCCCAGATGGGGTTTAGGGGCTACACCTTC
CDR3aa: CASSPQMGFRGYTF

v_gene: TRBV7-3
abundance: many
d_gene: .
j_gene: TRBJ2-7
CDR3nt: TGTGCCAGCAGCCGACAGGCTAGCGGCGAGCAGTACTTC
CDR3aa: CASSRQASGEQYF

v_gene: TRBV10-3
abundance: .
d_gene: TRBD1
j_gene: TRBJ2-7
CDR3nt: TGTGCCATCAGTGAGTCGATTCTAAACCGGGACAGTTCCTACGAGCAGTACTTC
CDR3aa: CAISESILNRDSSYEQYF

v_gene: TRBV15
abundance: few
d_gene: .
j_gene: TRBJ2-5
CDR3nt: TGTGCCACCAGCAGATTTGGAAGGGATTCGGGACGTCAGTACTTC
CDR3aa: CATSRFGRDSGRQYF

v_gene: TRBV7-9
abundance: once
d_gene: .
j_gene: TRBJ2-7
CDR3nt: TGTGCCAGCAGCCCACCCTCGCAGGCTAGCGTAACCTACGAGCAGTACTTC
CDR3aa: CASSPPSQASVTYEQYF

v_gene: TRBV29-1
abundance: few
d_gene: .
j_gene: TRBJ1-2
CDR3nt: TGCAGCGTTGGACCGACAAGCTATGGCTACACCTTC
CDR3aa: CSVGPTSYGYTF